This TCR beta chain was captured by sequencing in a study of T-cell memory formation after mild COVID-19. Study-wide background: Largely donor-specific sequence clusters came from two donors.

TCRdb re-analysed the 5' RACE reads in MiXCR, keeping a single row per CDR3 protein. This repertoire shows approximately 350,000 distinct CDR3 sequences, approximately 12% found once; its top ten account for 20% to 25%. Study findings and constraints: Pre-infection memory contained some responding clones, which suggested that cross-reactive memory had joined.

Points on this clonotype: Its matching antigen is unknown.

There are 15 residues in the CDR3. Germline CDR1 reads SGHRS; CDR2 reads YFSETQ. Trimming took off 0 bases at V and 0 bases at J, with 9 bases between the two ends. This chain links TRBV5-1 with TRBJ1-2, with D maybe TRBD1 (5 bases). Source material: PBMCs or a T cell subset sorted from them (not recorded which). The sequence derives from a man younger than 35 who had mild COVID-19 (a few samples of this study predate the infection). Cell type and time point are not known. The CDR3 loop reads CASSLALGANYGYTF. The CDR3 DNA reads as TGCGCCAGCAGCTTGGCCTTGGGGGCTAACTATGGCTACACCTTC.